This T cell receptor beta chain was sequenced during a study (dated by TCRdb to the mid-2010s). About the study as a whole: The study set out to test whether tumor-infiltrating Tregs in breast cancer get recruited from blood Tregs or are instead converted in situ from other CD4+ T cell subsets.

Full-length TCR variable regions were amplified by 5' RACE PCR with constant-region reverse primers, and semi-nested PCR with Nested Universal Primer A was subsequently performed. The ReliaPrep RNA Cell Miniprep System was used to extract total RNA, which was then reverse transcribed into 5'RACE-ready cDNA with the SMARTer RACE 5'/3' Kit. Multiplex adaptors were used to barcode full-length TCR alpha and beta libraries, and the barcoded libraries were sequenced on an Illumina MiSeq. In the source study's methods: For each of nine subset-tissue groups, sequencing data from the five patients were pooled, and the groups were compared by unsupervised clustering of TCR gene usage. The Morisita-Horn index was used to calculate repertoire similarity, with shared sequences weighted by how much each contributed to each repertoire. TCRdb trimmed the raw reads at Q25, called clones with MiXCR and kept productive beta chains. Every CDR3 protein is listed once, alongside the most common genes and DNA of its rows. The V and J calls follow TCRdb's processing rather than the paper's. The sample table shows approximately 40,000 distinct CDR3 sequences, and over 25% are seen once. The ten largest account for less than 5% of the sample.

Study-wide conclusions, independent of this receptor: The greatest overlap of tumor-infiltrating Treg TCR alpha and beta sequences was with tumor naive CD4+ T cells, followed next by blood naive CD4+ T cells. The larger-cohort validation was restricted to a single TCR beta V-J rearrangement rather than whole repertoires. Tumor memory CD4+ T cell TCR gene usage was found to cluster with blood and lymph node memory CD4+ cells and with lymph node naive CD4+ cells.

As to this clonotype: The antigen it binds to is not known. No base-level quality is on record; no much larger clone is a single base apart.

V was cut back by 4 bases and J by 4 bases, leaving a gap of 11 bases between them. There are 14 amino acids in the CDR3, from cysteine to phenylalanine inclusive. Only the CDR3 DNA stays, 42 bases, in frame from base 1. For CDR1 and CDR2, the germline V gene lists MGHRA and YSYEKL. The memory CD4+ T cell population was isolated based on a CD4+CD45RO+CD25- phenotype. Tregs, naive and memory CD4+ T cells from tumor, blood and ipsilateral draining lymph nodes of 5 or 6 breast cancer patients underwent full-length TCR alpha and beta sequencing. Tumor tissue and lymph nodes obtained from ipsilateral axillary dissection were perfused with PBS, minced and then digested with collagenase I and hyaluronidase. FACS confirmed that the sorted cell populations were more than 90% pure.

This TCR was recovered from a female donor with breast cancer. Sequenced: tumor-infiltrating memory CD4+ T cells sorted from the breast tumor. This specimen's cell subset or site label, per the study, means: memory CD4+ T cells, CD4+CD45RO+CD25-. The chain employs TRBV4-1 and TRBJ1-5, with the D gene call left open. The CDR3 amino acid sequence is: CASSPRQVNQPQHF. In nucleotide form, the sequence is TGCGCCAGCAGCCCTCGTCAAGTAAATCAGCCCCAGCATTTT.